This TCR beta chain was identified during a study of shared clonotypes between healthy human individuals. The CDR3 extends over 14 amino acids. Trimming shortened V by 0 bases and J by 3 bases, and 12 bases separated the two germline ends. Germline loops: CDR1 GTSNPN, CDR2 SVGIG (reference sequence). The assay was immunoSEQ multiplex PCR, and TCRdb's table has in-frame clones only and misses some. The table has around 500,000 clones, approximately 84% seen once. Sample: PBMCs. The V gene is TRBV30, the J gene TRBJ2-7, with D perhaps matching TRBD2 (5 bases). The TCR was taken from a woman between 40 and 55 years old in good health. Some clones in this sample may be carry-over from other donors' samples. Written as DNA, the CDR3 is TGTGCCTGGAGTGTAGGTGTCCGGGGCTACGAGCAGTACTTC. It encodes CAWSVGVRGYEQYF.